The T cell receptor beta chain under discussion was sequenced for a study of blood T cell repertoires in COVID-19. As for the study in general: Both acute and convalescent COVID-19 samples were obtained from the United States, Italy and Spain. T cells, B-cell-depleted T cells, or PBMCs provided the cDNA or gDNA that served as material.

TCRdb keeps only in-frame clones here, not all; method: immunoSEQ multiplex PCR. The repertoire holds some 180,000 clones, with around 85% as singletons. In assigning cohorts, the study relied on participant-reported clinical history. What the recovered Cohort 3 donors had was two negative PCRs, clearance, or symptom resolution. This clone was observed a single time. CDR3 length: 15 amino acids. From germline, CDR1 is KGHSH and CDR2 LQKENI. V was clipped by 3 bases and J by 7 bases; unmatched bases: 9. The origin of this receptor is a man between 35 and 55 years old who had recovered from COVID-19. The chain is built from TRBV18 and TRBJ1-3; TRBD1 aligns across 7 bases. Sequenced input: PBMCs or T cells enriched from blood (not recorded which). Written as DNA, the CDR3 is TGTGCCAGCTCACCTCAGGGGGGCTTAGGCAACACCATATATTTT. This sequence encodes CASSPQGGLGNTIYF.